The 17 T cell receptor beta chains below were found in one sample sequenced in a study of T cell responses to AZD1222 COVID-19 vaccine (dated by TCRdb to 2020 to 2023). What the time point label conveys for this sample: baseline before first vaccination. The library was prepared using the immunoSEQ multiplex PCR assay. TCRdb stores this immuneACCESS table with in-frame sequences only. Part of the clones is absent; in the studies checked, under half of the shortfall reflects unresolved V genes, and no reason is known for the rest. The table for this sample lists 84,000 or so clones; 88% of them were counted only once. Of the sample, around 15% falls within the top ten clones. This specimen consisted of peripheral blood, obtained on day 0 of AZD1222 vaccination. Every receptor here comes from an adult in good health.

This chain uses TRBV24-1 with TRBJ2-1, with TRBD2 matching 8 bases. The V gene end was trimmed by 2 bases and the J gene end by 0 bases; junction bases not matched to a gene: 2. CDR1 and CDR2 (germline): KGHDR, SFDVKD. The CDR3 loop spans 16 amino acids. CDR3 nucleotides: TGTGCCACCAGTGATTCAAGCGGGGGCTCCTACAATGAGCAGTTCTTC. Translation: CATSDSSGGSYNEQFF.

This sequence joins TRBV29-1 and TRBJ1-2; D remains unclear. Trimming cost V 7 bases and J 4 bases, with 13 bases left between them. CDR3 length: 12 residues. Germline CDR1 is SQVTM and CDR2 is ANQGSEA. CDR3: CSAMTGPYGYTF. The CDR3 DNA reads as TGCAGCGCCATGACCGGCCCCTATGGCTACACCTTC.

This chain links TRBV19 with TRBJ2-5; D might be TRBD1 (6 bases). Germline V lookup: CDR1 LNHDA, CDR2 SQIVND (reference sequence). This CDR3 comprises 13 residues. V lost 5 bases and J 0 bases, leaving 7 bases between the germline ends. The DNA for the CDR3 is TGTGCCAGTAGTGGACAGTACCAAGAGACCCAGTACTTC. It encodes CASSGQYQETQYF.

V usage is TRBV7-9 and J usage is TRBJ1-4; 7 bases line up with TRBD1. Per germline, CDR1 SEHNR and CDR2 FQNEAQ (reference sequence). V shed 2 bases and J 4 bases; nucleotides not matched to a gene: 4. The CDR3 spans 15 residues. The CDR3 loop reads CASSLPTGYNEKLFF. DNA of the CDR3: TGTGCCAGCAGCTTACCGACAGGGTATAATGAAAAACTGTTTTTT.

This chain links TRBV27 with TRBJ2-7; a possible D gene is TRBD2 (5 bases). The CDR3 loop spans 15 amino acids. Looked up from germline, CDR1 is MNHEY and CDR2 is SMNVEV (reference sequence). Trimming stripped 2 bases from V and 4 bases from J, with 15 bases between. Here the CDR3 DNA reads TGTGCCAGCAGTTTACAAGGGCCGCGGGTGTACGAGCAGTACTTC. It translates to CASSLQGPRVYEQYF.

This rearrangement joins TRBV19 to TRBJ2-1, with D unclear. The CDR3 runs 15 residues. Germline V CDR1 and CDR2: LNHDA, SQIVND (reference sequence). V lost 4 bases to trimming and J lost 0 bases, with 10 bases between them. The CDR3 bases are TGTGCCAGTAGTACTTCGGGTGGCTCCTACAATGAGCAGTTCTTC. It yields the protein CASSTSGGSYNEQFF.

The V and J genes are TRBV19 and TRBJ2-2; D gene unclear. Germline CDR1 LNHDA, CDR2 SQIVND (reference sequence). The CDR3 has 15 amino acids. Trimming left V 10 bases short and J 0 bases short, with 15 bases between. The CDR3 protein is CATRANGANTGELFF. DNA of the CDR3: TGTGCCACCCGAGCCAACGGAGCGAACACCGGGGAGCTGTTTTTT.

The chain has TRBV6-2 or TRBV6-3 and TRBJ2-4; D is unclear. V gave up 2 bases and J gave up 2 bases, with 7 bases separating them. Germline V lookup: CDR1 MNHEY, CDR2 SVGEGT. The CDR3 extends over 14 amino acids. In nucleotides, the CDR3 is TGTGCCAGCAGTTACAGAGGATCCAAAAACATTCAGTACTTC. Its protein is CASSYRGSKNIQYF.

The chain recombines TRBV7-3 with TRBJ2-1; tentative D call: TRBD2 (5 bases). Germline values: CDR1 SGHTA, CDR2 FQGTGA. V lost 2 bases to trimming and J lost 15 bases, with 17 bases between them. This CDR3 spans 13 amino acids. The CDR3 DNA reads as TGTGCCAGCAGCTTATTGGGAGATAGCCGTGCGTTCTTC. It translates to CASSLLGDSRAFF.

The chain combines TRBV6-5 with TRBJ1-1; possibly TRBD1 for D (6 bases). This CDR3 comprises 14 residues. The V and J ends lost 7 bases and 10 bases respectively, with 22 bases between them. CDR1 is MNHEY, CDR2 SVGAGI, per germline. For the CDR3, the DNA is TGTGCCAGCAACAGATCCCAGGGGACACCCAGAGCTTTCTTT. It translates to CASNRSQGTPRAFF.

There are a few counts of this clone. This CDR3 is also generated by other DNA sequences in the sample. This chain joins TRBV9 and TRBJ2-3; no clear D. This CDR3 region has 12 residues. Trimming pared 1 base from V and 2 bases from J, leaving 2 bases between. Germline V gene lookup returns CDR1 SGDLS and CDR2 YYNGEE. The CDR3 spells CASSVSTDTQYF. CDR3 nucleotides: TGTGCCAGCAGCGTATCCACAGATACGCAGTATTTT.

The gene calls are TRBV10-3 and TRBJ2-7, with 10 bases identical to TRBD2. The CDR3 length is 16 residues. Germline V lookup: CDR1 ENHRY, CDR2 SYGVKD. Trimming cost V 6 bases and J 2 bases; bases outside gene matches: 10. CDR3 DNA sequence: TGTGCCATCAGCGGAAGTCGGGGACTAGCGACCTACGAGCAGTACTTC. This gives the protein CAISGSRGLATYEQYF.

The chain has TRBV18 and TRBJ2-7; 10 positions agree with TRBD1. V shed 3 bases, J shed 5 bases, and the junction held 1 base outside the gene matches. The CDR3 covers 13 residues. The germline V gene encodes CDR1 KGHSH and CDR2 LQKENI. This CDR3 is CASSPGQGDEQYF. The CDR3 bases are TGTGCCAGCTCACCTGGACAGGGGGACGAGCAGTACTTC.

The chain links TRBV5-1 to TRBJ2-2; possibly TRBD1 or TRBD2 for D (6 bases each). Trimming took 5 bases from V and 1 from J, leaving 12 bases between them. This CDR3 contains 15 residues. From germline, CDR1 is SGHRS and CDR2 YFSETQ. CDR3 in amino acids: CASSAGTQNTGELFF. The DNA of the CDR3 is TGCGCCAGCAGTGCGGGGACACAGAACACCGGGGAGCTGTTTTTT.

This clone was counted a single time. CDR3 nucleotide sequence: TGTGCCAGCAGCCTGCGGACAGGGAGTCCCTACGAGCAGTACTTC. Protein: CASSLRTGSPYEQYF. This chain links TRBV7-9 with TRBJ2-7, with TRBD1 matching 8 bases. J gave up 2 bases and V 5 bases, and 8 bases lay outside the gene matches. Germline CDR1 reads SEHNR; CDR2 reads FQNEAQ (reference sequence). CDR3 length equals 15 residues. Together with reference TRBV7-9 and TRBJ2-7, the CDR3 gives the full variable domain: DTGVSQNPRHKITKRGQNVTFRCDPISEHNRLYWYRQTLGQGPEFLTYFQNEAQLEKSRLLSDRFSAERPKGSFSTLEIQRTEQGDSAMYLCASSLRTGSPYEQYFGPGTRLTVT.

The chain recombines TRBV7-2 with TRBJ1-2; D is uncertain. V was trimmed by 1 base and J by 7 bases, leaving 7 bases between them. The CDR3 runs to 12 residues. Germline V CDR1 and CDR2: SGHTA, FQGNSA. The CDR3 loop reads CASSLDGAGYTF. The CDR3 DNA reads as TGTGCCAGCAGCTTAGATGGAGCTGGCTACACCTTC.

In its sample, this clone was seen once. The rearrangement uses TRBV10-3 and TRBJ2-5, with 7 bases lining up with TRBD2. This CDR3 has 14 residues. CDR1 ENHRY and CDR2 SYGVKD come from the germline V gene. V lost 3 bases and J lost 1; bases outside the gene matches: 2. The CDR3, as DNA: TGTGCCATCAGTGATCTAGCGGCCCAAGAGACCCAGTACTTC. Amino acid sequence: CAISDLAAQETQYF.